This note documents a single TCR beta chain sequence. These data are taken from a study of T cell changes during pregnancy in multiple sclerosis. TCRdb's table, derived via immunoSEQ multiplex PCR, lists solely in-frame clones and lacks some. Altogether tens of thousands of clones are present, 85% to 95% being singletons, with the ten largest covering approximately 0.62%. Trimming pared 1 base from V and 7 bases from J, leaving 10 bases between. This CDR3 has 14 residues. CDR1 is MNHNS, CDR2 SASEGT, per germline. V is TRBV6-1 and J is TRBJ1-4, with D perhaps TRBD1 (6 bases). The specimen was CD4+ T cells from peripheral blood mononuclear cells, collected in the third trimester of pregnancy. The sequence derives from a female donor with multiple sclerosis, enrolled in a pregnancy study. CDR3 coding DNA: TGTGCCAGCAGTGAAGGGACAGCATCTGAAAAACTGTTTTTT. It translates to CASSEGTASEKLFF.